At least ten counts were recorded for the clone carrying this T cell receptor (beta chain). Its antigen is undetermined. These data are taken from a study of spatial heterogeneity in lung cancer. Background on the study: Detected beta-chain sequences consistently exceeded alpha-chain sequences.

Described time point: sample taken at primary tumor resection. Whole RNA came from tumor, nontumor lung or frozen PBMC and was sequenced without being sorted. Around 70 TRACERx patients with early, untreated non-small cell lung cancer donated samples. Looked up from germline, CDR1 is SGHAT and CDR2 is FQNNGV. V lost 2 bases and J 0 bases, leaving 1 base between the germline ends. The length of the CDR3 is 12 residues. Individually, TCR cDNA molecules were each labelled with a unique molecular identifier. A single record per CDR3 protein comes from TCRdb applying MiXCR to the 5' RACE reads. The table lists about 38,000 distinct CDR3 sequences, roughly 8% of them singletons. Regarding the study as a whole: There were more appearances of ubiquitous expanded tumor TCRs in blood at resection than at follow-up.

V usage is TRBV11-2 and J usage is TRBJ2-5, with D unresolved. The sequencing here drew on PBMCs, taken at surgery. The sequence came from a male donor with early-stage non-small cell lung cancer. In DNA, the CDR3 is TGTGCCAGCAGCTTACACCAAGAGACCCAGTACTTC. It codes for CASSLHQETQYF. Full variable domain (missing parts from reference TRBV11-2 and TRBJ2-5): EAGVAQSPRYKIIEKRQSVAFWCNPISGHATLYWYQQILGQGPKLLIQFQNNGVVDDSQLPKDRFSAERLKGVDSTLKIQPAKLEDSAVYLCASSLHQETQYFGPGTRLLVL.